This T cell receptor (beta chain) was retrieved from a study of CD8 T cells in Susac syndrome. Reverse transcription of roughly 0.5 to 1 ug RNA used random hexamers. TCRdb re-called the immunoSEQ multiplex PCR reads through MiXCR, storing one row per CDR3 protein. The data contain tens of thousands of distinct CDR3 sequences, 95% of them singletons. This CDR3 has 12 amino acids. Germline V lookup: CDR1 SQVTM, CDR2 ANQGSEA. V was trimmed by 6 bases and J by 8 bases, leaving 16 bases between them. This receptor was identified in a human donor with Susac syndrome. The rearrangement joins TRBV29-1 to TRBJ1-1; D is perhaps TRBD1 (5 bases). The specimen was CD8+ T cells from PBMCs. The CDR3 DNA reads TGCAGCGTCGGGACCGATAGACCGGAAGCTTTCTTT. It encodes CSVGTDRPEAFF.